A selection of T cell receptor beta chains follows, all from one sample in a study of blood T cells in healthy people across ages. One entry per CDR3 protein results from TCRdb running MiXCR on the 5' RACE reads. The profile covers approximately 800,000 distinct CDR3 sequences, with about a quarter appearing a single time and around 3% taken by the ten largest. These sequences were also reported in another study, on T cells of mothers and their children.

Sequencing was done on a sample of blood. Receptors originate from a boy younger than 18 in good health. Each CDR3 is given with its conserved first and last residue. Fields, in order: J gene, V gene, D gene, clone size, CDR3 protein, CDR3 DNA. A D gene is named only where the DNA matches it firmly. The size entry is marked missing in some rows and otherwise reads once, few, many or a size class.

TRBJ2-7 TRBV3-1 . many CASSPWRGAAYEQYF TGTGCCAGCAGCCCATGGCGCGGCGCCGCCTACGAGCAGTACTTC
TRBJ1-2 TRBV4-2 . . CASSQDASGYYNYGYTF TGTGCCAGCAGCCAAGATGCGAGCGGATACTATAACTATGGCTACACCTTC
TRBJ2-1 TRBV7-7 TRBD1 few CASSIGQGNSFEQFF TGTGCCAGCAGCATAGGACAGGGGAATTCATTTGAGCAGTTCTTC
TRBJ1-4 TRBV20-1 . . CSASQGPTETNKKLFF TGCAGTGCTTCTCAGGGACCAACGGAAACTAATAAAAAACTGTTTTTT
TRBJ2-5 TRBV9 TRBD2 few CASATSGGIQETQYF TGTGCCAGCGCCACTAGCGGGGGGATCCAAGAGACCCAGTACTTC
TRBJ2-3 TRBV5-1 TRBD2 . CASSWRGASTDTQYF TGCGCCAGCAGCTGGCGGGGGGCTAGCACAGATACGCAGTATTTT
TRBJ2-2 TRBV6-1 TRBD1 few CASNLRQGAAGELFF TGTGCCAGCAACCTAAGACAGGGGGCCGCCGGGGAGCTGTTTTTT
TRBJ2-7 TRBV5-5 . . CASSLYDYEQYF TGTGCCAGCAGCTTGTATGACTACGAGCAGTACTTC
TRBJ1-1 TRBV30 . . CAWFGNTEAFF TGTGCCTGGTTCGGGAACACTGAAGCTTTCTTT
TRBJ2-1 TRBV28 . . CASAMTGAYNEQFF TGTGCCAGCGCCATGACAGGCGCCTACAATGAGCAGTTCTTC
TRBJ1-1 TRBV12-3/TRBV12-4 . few CASSPVLEAFF TGTGCCAGCAGTCCCGTTTTGGAGGCTTTCTTT
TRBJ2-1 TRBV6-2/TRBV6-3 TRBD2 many CASSYPSGGVDNEQFF TGTGCCAGCAGTTATCCTAGCGGGGGGGTCGACAATGAGCAGTTCTTC
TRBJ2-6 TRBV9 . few CASSVVGAGSGANVLTF TGTGCCAGCAGCGTAGTGGGGGCCGGCTCTGGGGCCAACGTCCTGACTTTC
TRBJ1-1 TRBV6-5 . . CASSYQWAENTEAFF TGTGCCAGCAGTTACCAATGGGCGGAGAACACTGAAGCTTTCTTT
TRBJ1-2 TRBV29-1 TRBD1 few CSVGGTGGPYGYTF TGCAGCGTTGGAGGCACAGGGGGCCCCTATGGCTACACCTTC
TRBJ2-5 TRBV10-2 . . CASSKANQETQYF TGCGCCAGCAGTAAGGCTAACCAAGAGACCCAGTACTTC
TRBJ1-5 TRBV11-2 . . CASSLGPGGGGDQPQHF TGTGCCAGCAGCTTAGGCCCCGGAGGAGGGGGTGATCAGCCCCAGCATTTT
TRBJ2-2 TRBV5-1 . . CASSLTTSGANTGELFF TGCGCCAGCAGCTTGACCACCTCCGGGGCGAACACCGGGGAGCTGTTTTTT
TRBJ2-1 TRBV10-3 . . CAISEDQTYNEQFF TGTGCCATCAGTGAAGACCAAACCTACAATGAGCAGTTCTTC
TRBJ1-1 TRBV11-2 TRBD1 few CASSSQGAGAEAFF TGTGCCAGCAGCTCCCAGGGGGCAGGCGCTGAAGCTTTCTTT
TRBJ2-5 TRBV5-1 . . CASKPGTSNQETQYF TGCGCCAGTAAACCCGGGACATCGAATCAAGAGACCCAGTACTTC
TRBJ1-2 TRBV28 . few CASSLMDGYTF TGTGCCAGCAGCCTAATGGACGGGTACACCTTC
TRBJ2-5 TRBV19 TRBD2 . CASSKIAGAETQYF TGTGCCAGTAGTAAGATAGCGGGGGCTGAGACCCAGTACTTC
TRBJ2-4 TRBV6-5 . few CASSWDGNIQYF TGTGCCAGCAGTTGGGACGGGAACATTCAGTACTTC
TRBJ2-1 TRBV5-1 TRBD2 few CASSEGLAGGEQFF TGCGCCAGCAGCGAGGGACTAGCCGGGGGTGAGCAGTTCTTC
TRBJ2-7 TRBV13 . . CASSSGQVGSYEQYF TGTGCCAGCAGCTCGGGTCAAGTTGGGTCCTACGAGCAGTACTTC
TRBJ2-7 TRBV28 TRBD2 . CASSLHGTSGRAYEQYF TGTGCCAGCAGCCTACATGGGACTAGCGGGCGAGCCTACGAGCAGTACTTC
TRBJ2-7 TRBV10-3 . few CATRQVEQYF TGTGCCACACGGCAGGTCGAGCAGTACTTC
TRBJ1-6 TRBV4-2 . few CASSQDQQGSPLHF TGTGCCAGCAGCCAGGATCAGCAGGGCTCACCCCTCCACTTT